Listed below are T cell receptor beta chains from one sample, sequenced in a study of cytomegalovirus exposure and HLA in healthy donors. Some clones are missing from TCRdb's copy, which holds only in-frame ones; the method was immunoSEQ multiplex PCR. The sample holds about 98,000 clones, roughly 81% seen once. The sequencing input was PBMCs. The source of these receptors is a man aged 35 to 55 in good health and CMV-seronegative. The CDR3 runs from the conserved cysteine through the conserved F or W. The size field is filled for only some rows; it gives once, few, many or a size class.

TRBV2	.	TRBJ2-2	CAQGRDRGPGELFF
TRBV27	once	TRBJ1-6	CASSLRGRTDSPLHF
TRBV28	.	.	CASSLGGGGHYEQYF
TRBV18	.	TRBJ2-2	CASSPPGAEELFF
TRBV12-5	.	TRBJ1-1	CASGTGTGEAFF
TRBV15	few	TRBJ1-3	CATSIERGNTIYF
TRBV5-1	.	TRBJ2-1	CASSARDGGSYNEQFF
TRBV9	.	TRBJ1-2	CASSVSQTGIYGYTF
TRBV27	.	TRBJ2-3	CASSRGGSDTQYF
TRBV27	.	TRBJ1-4	CASSIIAGGTNEKLFF
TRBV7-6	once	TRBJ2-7	CASSPGSWQGNYEQYF
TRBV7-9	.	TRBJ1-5	CASSSANPGPQHF
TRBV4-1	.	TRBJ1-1	CASSQAGGRDTEAFF
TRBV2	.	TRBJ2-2	CASNMGLAGGPAGELFF
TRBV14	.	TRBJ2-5	CASSHDRGGPGWETQYF
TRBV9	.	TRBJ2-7	CASSVYPAGTYEQYF
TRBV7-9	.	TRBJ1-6	CASSSFPEGSPLHF
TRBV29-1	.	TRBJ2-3	CSVAGLVDTDTQYF
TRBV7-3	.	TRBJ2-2	CASSPGLAGGFGSVGELFF
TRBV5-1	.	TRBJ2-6	CASSSGLAGGPLILTF
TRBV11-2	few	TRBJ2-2	CASSLGGLAGGPNTGELFF
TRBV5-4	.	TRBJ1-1	CASSPYRGSTEAFF
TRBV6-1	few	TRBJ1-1	CASSTRTGNTEAFF
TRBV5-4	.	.	CASSRGQGAFYEQYF
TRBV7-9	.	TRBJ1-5	CASSLDRDRGLQPQHF
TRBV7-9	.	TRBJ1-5	CASSLGQGGQPQHF
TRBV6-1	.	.	CASRRGSEHYEQYF
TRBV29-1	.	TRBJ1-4	CSVVQGSNEKLFF
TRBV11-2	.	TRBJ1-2	CASSLETGRGYGYTF
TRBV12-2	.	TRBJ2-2	CASRLLQRMKFGELFF
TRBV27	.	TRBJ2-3	CASSFRSGGGTDTQYF
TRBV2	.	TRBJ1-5	CASSVERGNQPQHF
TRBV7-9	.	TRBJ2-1	CASSFAERSQFF